The entry below describes one T cell receptor (beta chain). Libraries were prepared by immunoSEQ multiplex PCR; TCRdb keeps only in-frame clonotypes and omits some of them. The table shows hundreds of thousands of clones, with approximately 95% occurring only once. This entry comes from a study of shared T cell receptors in the human thymus. The ends lost 3 bases at V and 7 bases at J; junction bases unmatched: 9. Per the germline V gene, CDR1 is LNHDA and CDR2 is SQIVND (reference sequence). The CDR3 runs 15 residues. The source of this sequence is a human donor. The source material was thymocytes. The V call is TRBV19, the J call TRBJ2-1, with 7 bases that match TRBD2. The CDR3 nucleotides are TGTGCCAGTAGTATTAGGGACTACTTCAAAAATGAGCAGTTCTTC. It is translated as CASSIRDYFKNEQFF.